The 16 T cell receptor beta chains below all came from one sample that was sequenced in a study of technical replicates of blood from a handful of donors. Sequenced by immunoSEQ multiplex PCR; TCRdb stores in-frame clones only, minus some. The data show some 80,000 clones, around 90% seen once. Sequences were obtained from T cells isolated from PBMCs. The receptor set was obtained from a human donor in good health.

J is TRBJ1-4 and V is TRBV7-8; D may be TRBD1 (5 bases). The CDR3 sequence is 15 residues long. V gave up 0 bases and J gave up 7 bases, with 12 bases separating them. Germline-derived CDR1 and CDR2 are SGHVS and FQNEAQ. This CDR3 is CASSLARGTFEKLFF. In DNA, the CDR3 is TGTGCCAGCAGCTTAGCCCGGGGGACTTTTGAAAAACTGTTTTTT. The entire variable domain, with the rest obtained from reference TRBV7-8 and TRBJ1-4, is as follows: GAGVSQSPRYKVAKRGQDVALRCDPISGHVSLFWYQQALGQGPEFLTYFQNEAQLDKSGLPSDRFFAERPEGSVSTLKIQRTQQEDSAVYLCASSLARGTFEKLFFGSGTQLSVL.

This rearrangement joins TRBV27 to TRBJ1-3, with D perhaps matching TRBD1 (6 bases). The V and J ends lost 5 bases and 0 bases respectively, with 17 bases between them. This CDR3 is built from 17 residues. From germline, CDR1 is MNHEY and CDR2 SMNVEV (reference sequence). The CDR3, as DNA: TGTGCCAGCAGTCCACGTAACAGGGCAAACTCTGGAAACACCATATATTTT. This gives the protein CASSPRNRANSGNTIYF.

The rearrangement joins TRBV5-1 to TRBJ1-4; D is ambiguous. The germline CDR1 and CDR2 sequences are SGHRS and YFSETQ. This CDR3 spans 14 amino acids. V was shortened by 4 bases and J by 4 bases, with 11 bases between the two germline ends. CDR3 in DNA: TGCGCCAGCAGCGGAGGACTGGGTAATGAAAAACTGTTTTTT. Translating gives CASSGGLGNEKLFF.

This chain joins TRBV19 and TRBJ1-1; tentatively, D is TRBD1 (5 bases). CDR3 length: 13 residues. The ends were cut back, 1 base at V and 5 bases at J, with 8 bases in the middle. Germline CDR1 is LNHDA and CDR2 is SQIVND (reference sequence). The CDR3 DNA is TGTGCCAGTAGTATAGGGACACGGACTGAAGCTTTCTTT. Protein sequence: CASSIGTRTEAFF.

CDR3 sequence reads: CASSHRQGLNTEAFF. The CDR3 DNA follows: TGTGCCAGCAGCCACAGACAGGGACTGAACACTGAAGCTTTCTTT. V gene TRBV6-5 combines with J gene TRBJ1-1; the match to TRBD1 covers 7 bases. The CDR3 contains 15 residues. Per germline, CDR1 MNHEY and CDR2 SVGAGI. J lost 0 bases, V lost 6 bases, and 7 bases had no gene match.

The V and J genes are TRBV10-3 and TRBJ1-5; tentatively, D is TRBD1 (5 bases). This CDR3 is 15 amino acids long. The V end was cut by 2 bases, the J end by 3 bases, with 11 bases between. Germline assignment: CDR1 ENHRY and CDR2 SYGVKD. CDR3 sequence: CAISEAAGNNQPQHF. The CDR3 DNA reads TGTGCCATCAGTGAGGCGGCAGGGAACAATCAGCCCCAGCATTTT.

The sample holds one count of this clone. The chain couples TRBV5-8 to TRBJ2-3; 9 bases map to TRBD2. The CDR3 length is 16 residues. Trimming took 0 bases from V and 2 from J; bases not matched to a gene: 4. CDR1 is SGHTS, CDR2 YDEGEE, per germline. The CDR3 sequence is CASSLGASGATDTQYF. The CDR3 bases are TGTGCCAGCAGCTTGGGTGCTAGCGGGGCCACAGATACGCAGTATTTT. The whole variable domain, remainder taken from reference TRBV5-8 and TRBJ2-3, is EAGVTQSPTHLIKTRGQQATLRCSPISGHTSVYWYQQALGLGLQFLLWYDEGEERNRGNFPPRFSGRQFPNYSSELNVNALELEDSALYLCASSLGASGATDTQYFGPGTRLTVL.

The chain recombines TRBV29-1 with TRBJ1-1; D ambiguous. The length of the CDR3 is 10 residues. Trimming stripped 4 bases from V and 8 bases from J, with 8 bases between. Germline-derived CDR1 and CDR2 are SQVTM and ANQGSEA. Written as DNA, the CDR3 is TGCAGCGTTGCGGGTCAAGAAGCTTTCTTT. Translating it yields CSVAGQEAFF.

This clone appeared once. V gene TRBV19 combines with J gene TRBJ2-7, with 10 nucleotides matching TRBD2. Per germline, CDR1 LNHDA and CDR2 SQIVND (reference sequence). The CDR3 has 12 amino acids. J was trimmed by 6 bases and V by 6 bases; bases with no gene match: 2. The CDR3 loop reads CASRAGGGEQYF. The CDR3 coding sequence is TGTGCCAGTAGAGCGGGAGGGGGCGAGCAGTACTTC.

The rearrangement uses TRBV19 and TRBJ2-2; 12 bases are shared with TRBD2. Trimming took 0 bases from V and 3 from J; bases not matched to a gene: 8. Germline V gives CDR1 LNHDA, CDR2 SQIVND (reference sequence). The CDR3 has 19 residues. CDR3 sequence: CASSIDPTSGSYDTGELFF. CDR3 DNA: TGTGCCAGTAGTATAGACCCGACTAGCGGGAGTTACGACACCGGGGAGCTGTTTTTT.

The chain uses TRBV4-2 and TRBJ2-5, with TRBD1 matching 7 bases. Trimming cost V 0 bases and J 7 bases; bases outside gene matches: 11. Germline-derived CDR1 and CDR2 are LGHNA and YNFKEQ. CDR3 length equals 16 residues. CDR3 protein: CASSQESPDRDGTQYF. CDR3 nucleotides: TGTGCCAGCAGCCAAGAAAGCCCCGACAGGGACGGGACCCAGTACTTC.

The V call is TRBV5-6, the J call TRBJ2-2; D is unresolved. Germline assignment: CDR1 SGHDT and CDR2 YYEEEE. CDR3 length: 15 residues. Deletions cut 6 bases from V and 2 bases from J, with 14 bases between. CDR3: CASIIHHNNTGELFF. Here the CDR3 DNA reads TGTGCCAGCATCATTCATCACAACAACACCGGGGAGCTGTTTTTT.

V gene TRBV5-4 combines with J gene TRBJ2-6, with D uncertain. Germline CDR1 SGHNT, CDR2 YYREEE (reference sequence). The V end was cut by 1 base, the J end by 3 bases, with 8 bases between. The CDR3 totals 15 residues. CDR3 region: CASSLNGGGANVLTF. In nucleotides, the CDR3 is TGTGCCAGCAGCTTGAATGGCGGTGGGGCCAACGTCCTGACTTTC. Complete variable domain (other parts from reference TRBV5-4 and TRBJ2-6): ETGVTQSPTHLIKTRGQQVTLRCSSQSGHNTVSWYQQALGQGPQFIFQYYREEENGRGNFPPRFSGLQFPNYSSELNVNALELDDSALYLCASSLNGGGANVLTFGAGSRLTVL.

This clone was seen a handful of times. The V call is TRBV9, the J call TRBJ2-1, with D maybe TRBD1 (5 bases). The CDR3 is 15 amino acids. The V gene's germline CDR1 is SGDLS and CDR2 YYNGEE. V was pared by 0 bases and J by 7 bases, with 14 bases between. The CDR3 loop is CASSVGQGRGNEQFF. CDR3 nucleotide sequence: TGTGCCAGCAGCGTAGGGCAGGGAAGGGGAAATGAGCAGTTCTTC. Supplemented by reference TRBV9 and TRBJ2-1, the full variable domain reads DSGVTQTPKHLITATGQRVTLRCSPRSGDLSVYWYQQSLDQGLQFLIQYYNGEERAKGNILERFSAQQFPDLHSELNLSSLELGDSALYFCASSVGQGRGNEQFFGPGTRLTVL.

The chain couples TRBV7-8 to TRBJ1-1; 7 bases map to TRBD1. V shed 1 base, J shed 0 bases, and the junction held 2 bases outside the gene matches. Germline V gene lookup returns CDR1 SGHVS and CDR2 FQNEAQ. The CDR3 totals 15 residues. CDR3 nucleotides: TGTGCCAGCAGCTTAGGGGGACAGTTGAACACTGAAGCTTTCTTT. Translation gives CASSLGGQLNTEAFF.

The CDR3 coding sequence is TGCGCCAGCAGCCAAGATCCCGGGACTAGCGCCTACAATGAGCAGTTCTTC. Amino acid sequence: CASSQDPGTSAYNEQFF. The rearrangement uses TRBV4-1 and TRBJ2-1; 10 bases are shared with TRBD2. J lost 2 bases, V lost 0 bases, and 4 bases had no gene match. The CDR3 loop spans 17 amino acids. The germline V gene encodes CDR1 MGHRA and CDR2 YSYEKL.